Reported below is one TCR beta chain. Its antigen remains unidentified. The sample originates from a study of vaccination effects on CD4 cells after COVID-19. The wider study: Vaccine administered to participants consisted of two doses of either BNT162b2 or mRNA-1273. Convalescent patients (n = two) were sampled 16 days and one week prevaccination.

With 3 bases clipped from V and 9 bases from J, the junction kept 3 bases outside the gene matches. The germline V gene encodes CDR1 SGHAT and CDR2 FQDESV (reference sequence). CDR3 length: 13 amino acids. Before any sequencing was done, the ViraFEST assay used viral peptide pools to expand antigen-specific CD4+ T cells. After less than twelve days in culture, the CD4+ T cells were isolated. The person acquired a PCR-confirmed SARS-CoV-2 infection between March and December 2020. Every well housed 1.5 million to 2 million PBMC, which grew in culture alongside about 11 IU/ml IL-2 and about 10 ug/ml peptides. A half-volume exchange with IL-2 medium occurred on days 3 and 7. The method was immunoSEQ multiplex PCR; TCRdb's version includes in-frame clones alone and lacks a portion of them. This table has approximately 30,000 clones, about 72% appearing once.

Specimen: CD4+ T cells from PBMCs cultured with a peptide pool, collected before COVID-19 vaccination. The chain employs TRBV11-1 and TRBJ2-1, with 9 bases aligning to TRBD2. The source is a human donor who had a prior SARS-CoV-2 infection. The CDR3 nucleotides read TGTGCCAGCAGCTTGGAGGGACTAGCTGAGCAGTTCTTC. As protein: CASSLEGLAEQFF. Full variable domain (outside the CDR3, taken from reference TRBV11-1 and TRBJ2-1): EAEVAQSPRYKITEKSQAVAFWCDPISGHATLYWYRQILGQGPELLVQFQDESVVDDSQLPKDRFSAERLKGVDSTLKIQPAELGDSAMYLCASSLEGLAEQFFGPGTRLTVL.